This entry lists 19 T cell receptor beta chains sequenced from one sample in a study of OX40 agonist ivuxolimab in advanced cancers. Produced via immunoSEQ multiplex PCR; TCRdb's table is partial and in-frame only. The sample has roughly 19,000 clones, 85% to 90% seen once. The sequencing here drew on CD4+ or CD8+ T cells sorted from blood, taken in a trial of the OX40 agonist ivuxolimab. The receptor source for this set is an adult with an advanced solid tumor such as melanoma, head and neck, liver or kidney cancer.

V and J are TRBV27 and TRBJ1-4; the D is unclear. CDR1 MNHEY and CDR2 SMNVEV come from the germline V gene (reference sequence). The CDR3 has 16 amino acids. Trimming stripped 4 bases from V and 0 bases from J, with 12 bases between. CDR3 sequence (DNA): TGTGCCAGCAGTTCCCGACCGGGAACAACTAATGAAAAACTGTTTTTT. Amino acids: CASSSRPGTTNEKLFF.

The J gene is TRBJ1-1, the V gene TRBV27, with TRBD1 matching over 7 bases. From germline, CDR1 is MNHEY and CDR2 SMNVEV (reference sequence). The CDR3 has 13 amino acids. The V segment lost 6 bases and the J segment 0 bases; nucleotides outside the gene matches: 1. The CDR3 DNA is TGTGCCAGCAGGACAGGGTTGAACACTGAAGCTTTCTTT. Residues: CASRTGLNTEAFF.

J is TRBJ2-1 and V is TRBV6-1; TRBD2 matches at 14 bases. This CDR3 comprises 14 residues. Germline lookup yields CDR1 MNHNS and CDR2 SASEGT. The V segment lost 10 bases and the J segment 9 bases; nucleotides outside the gene matches: 8. For the CDR3, the DNA is TGTGCCACCCCGGGACTAGCGGGAGCGACTGAGCAGTTCTTC. As protein: CATPGLAGATEQFF.

The chain couples TRBV6-1 to TRBJ1-1; D is unresolved. Between the trimmed V and J ends, which lost 6 bases and 2 bases, there was a span of 4 bases. Germline V gene data show CDR1 as MNHNS and CDR2 as SASEGT. The CDR3 sequence is 11 residues long. The CDR3 is CASRANTEAFF. The CDR3 DNA reads TGTGCCAGCAGGGCTAACACTGAAGCTTTCTTT.

This clone was detected only once. The CDR3 region has the DNA TGTGCCAGCAGCTTACCCGAGGATCCATCGAGCGGGAGGGCCGATACGCAGTATTTT. This encodes CASSLPEDPSSGRADTQYF. The rearrangement joins TRBV11-2 to TRBJ2-3, with TRBD2 identical over 10 bases. Trimming took 2 bases from V and 6 from J; bases not matched to a gene: 17. Germline CDR1 reads SGHAT; CDR2 reads FQNNGV. CDR3 length equals 19 residues.

This chain connects TRBV19 to TRBJ2-2; TRBD1 might be the D (6 bases). Trimming left V 3 bases short and J 4 bases short, with 15 bases between. The length of the CDR3 is 16 residues. Germline V gives CDR1 LNHDA, CDR2 SQIVND (reference sequence). CDR3 DNA: TGTGCCAGTAGTATGTCCAGGGGTAAGGGCACCGGGGAGCTGTTTTTT. It codes for CASSMSRGKGTGELFF.

This chain connects TRBV5-5 to TRBJ1-5; D is perhaps TRBD1 (5 bases). The germline V gene has CDR1 SGHKS and CDR2 YYEKEE (reference sequence). This CDR3 spans 15 amino acids. The germline V and J ends were trimmed by 1 base and 3 bases, with 11 bases remaining between them. The CDR3 sequence is CASSLYSRVNQPQHF. The DNA of the CDR3 is TGTGCCAGCAGCTTGTATTCCAGGGTCAATCAGCCCCAGCATTTT.

This sequence joins TRBV27 and TRBJ2-7, with no clear D. V dropped 0 bases and J dropped 6 bases, with 6 bases sitting between them. CDR3 length equals 12 residues. The germline gives CDR1 MNHEY, CDR2 SMNVEV (reference sequence). CDR3 loop: CASSLSGLEQYF. The DNA for the CDR3 is TGTGCCAGCAGTTTATCAGGGCTCGAGCAGTACTTC.

V is TRBV9 and J is TRBJ2-7; 10 nucleotides line up with TRBD1. Per germline, CDR1 SGDLS and CDR2 YYNGEE. The length of the CDR3 is 13 residues. With V trimmed by 5 bases and J by 7 bases, 6 bases remained unmatched. This chain's CDR3 is CASSGTGVDEQYF. As DNA, the CDR3 is TGTGCCAGCAGTGGGACAGGGGTTGATGAGCAGTACTTC.

This clone was seen more than once but under ten times. The CDR3 bases are TGTGCCAGCTCACCACGTTGGGGAAACGAGCAGTACTTC. It codes for CASSPRWGNEQYF. The V gene is TRBV18, the J gene TRBJ2-7, with D uncertain. Germline loops: CDR1 KGHSH, CDR2 LQKENI. CDR3 size: 13 residues. V lost 1 base and J lost 5, with 9 bases in between.

V gene TRBV5-6 combines with J gene TRBJ2-3; D is undetermined. CDR1 is SGHDT and CDR2 is YYEEEE in the germline V gene. CDR3 length equals 12 residues. Trimming shortened V by 0 bases and J by 6 bases, and 5 bases separated the two germline ends. CDR3 in DNA: TGTGCCAGCAGCTTGGGGCTGGATACGCAGTATTTT. It encodes CASSLGLDTQYF.

The chain has TRBV4-1 and TRBJ1-2; 9 bases are shared with TRBD1. This CDR3 region has 15 residues. Per the germline V gene, CDR1 is MGHRA and CDR2 is YSYEKL. J lost 4 bases, V lost 1 base, and 4 bases had no gene match. CDR3 sequence: CASSQGDRASYGYTF. The CDR3 nucleotides are TGCGCCAGCAGCCAAGGGGACAGGGCCAGCTATGGCTACACCTTC.

This chain connects TRBV9 to TRBJ1-1; D unclear. CDR1 and CDR2 from the germline V gene are SGDLS and YYNGEE. The germline V and J ends were trimmed by 0 bases and 3 bases, with 3 bases remaining between them. The CDR3 is 12 amino acids. Here the CDR3 reads CASSVVDTEAFF. The CDR3 DNA sequence: TGTGCCAGCAGCGTAGTTGACACTGAAGCTTTCTTT.

This sequence joins TRBV10-3 and TRBJ2-7; possibly TRBD2 for D (5 bases). CDR3 length: 11 residues. CDR1 is ENHRY and CDR2 is SYGVKD in the germline V gene. V shed 4 bases and J shed 7 bases, with 8 bases lying between them. CDR3 coding DNA: TGTGCCATCAGTGGGGAGCGGGAGCAGTACTTC. This codes for CAISGEREQYF.

V gene TRBV11-2 combines with J gene TRBJ2-7; D gene uncertain. V lost 5 bases and J lost 3, with 17 bases in between. CDR1 is SGHAT and CDR2 is FQNNGV in the germline V gene. The CDR3 loop spans 15 amino acids. The CDR3 sequence: CASSPEAGPYYEQYF. The CDR3 DNA reads TGTGCCAGCAGCCCCGAGGCAGGACCGTACTACGAGCAGTACTTC.

This chain connects TRBV15 to TRBJ2-1, with D unclear. Germline lookup yields CDR1 LNHNV and CDR2 YYDKDF (reference sequence). The ends were cut back, 1 base at V and 10 bases at J, with 11 bases in the middle. The CDR3 loop spans 13 amino acids. The CDR3 coding sequence is TGTGCCACCAGCAGAGGAGGAGTACGGGAGCAGTTCTTC. As protein: CATSRGGVREQFF.

The CDR3 DNA is TGCGCCAGCAGCCTAACGACAGGGTCGGGCACTGAAGCTTTCTTT. This gives the protein CASSLTTGSGTEAFF. The V gene is TRBV4-1, the J gene TRBJ1-1; 7 nucleotides match TRBD1. Looked up from germline, CDR1 is MGHRA and CDR2 is YSYEKL. The CDR3 runs 15 residues. Trimming at V came to 4 bases and at J to 4 bases, leaving 9 bases not matched to a gene.

The chain has TRBV9 and TRBJ2-2, with D tentatively TRBD1 or TRBD2 (7 bases each). The V end was cut by 4 bases, the J end by 6 bases, with 22 bases between. Germline lookup yields CDR1 SGDLS and CDR2 YYNGEE. The CDR3 spans 17 residues. In DNA, the CDR3 is TGTGCCAGCAGCTCCACACTTCGACAGGGAGGGTCCGGGGAGCTGTTTTTT. Translating gives CASSSTLRQGGSGELFF. The whole variable domain, filled in from reference TRBV9 and TRBJ2-2, reads DSGVTQTPKHLITATGQRVTLRCSPRSGDLSVYWYQQSLDQGLQFLIQYYNGEERAKGNILERFSAQQFPDLHSELNLSSLELGDSALYFCASSSTLRQGGSGELFFGEGSRLTVL.

The chain carries TRBV5-1 and TRBJ2-1; 10 nucleotides match TRBD2. The germline V gene encodes CDR1 SGHRS and CDR2 YFSETQ. This CDR3 has 15 amino acids. The ends lost 0 bases at V and 7 bases at J; junction bases unmatched: 4. CDR3 protein: CASSLEAGGLNEQFF. CDR3 nucleotides: TGCGCCAGCAGCTTGGAAGCGGGAGGGCTTAATGAGCAGTTCTTC. Drawing the rest from reference TRBV5-1 and TRBJ2-1, the complete variable domain is KAGVTQTPRYLIKTRGQQVTLSCSPISGHRSVSWYQQTPGQGLQFLFEYFSETQRNKGNFPGRFSGRQFSNSRSEMNVSTLELGDSALYLCASSLEAGGLNEQFFGPGTRLTVL.